The present entry profiles one TCR beta chain with its context. Its matching antigen is unknown. The sample originates from a study of cytomegalovirus exposure and HLA in healthy donors. For the study at large: Genotyping of hundreds of donors showed that 80% to 85% belonged to the Caucasian-associated ancestry cluster.

When sampled, the donors appeared nominally healthy, though they likely had unrecorded immune exposures. PCR used 60 Vbeta primers and 13 Jbeta primers. Here immunoSEQ multiplex PCR was the method, and the copy in TCRdb shows in-frame clones only, minus some. The sample includes some 150,000 clones, about 61% of them seen just once. Whole-study results and caveats: One variant, a missense change in DCLRE1C, was linked in a later analysis to TCR beta V- and J-gene trimming. Looking again later, the authors saw that most CMV-associated TCR beta chains seemed HLA-restricted.

The V gene lost 5 bases and the J gene lost 4 bases, with 12 bases spanning the gap. CDR1 is SGHAT, CDR2 FQDESV, per germline (reference sequence). This CDR3 has 14 residues. Sequenced input: PBMCs. The genes are TRBV11-1 and TRBJ1-3; D remains unclear. The TCR sequence derives from a woman in her thirties or forties in good health and CMV-seronegative. CDR3 nucleotide sequence: TGTGCCAGCAGCCTCGAGAGGGTCGGAAACACCATATATTTT. Residues: CASSLERVGNTIYF.